This TCR beta chain came from a study of T cell changes during pregnancy in multiple sclerosis. This CDR3 has 14 amino acids. Trimming removed 6 bases from V and 7 bases from J, with 21 bases in between. Germline loops: CDR1 SQVTM, CDR2 ANQGSEA. Sequencing was performed with immunoSEQ multiplex PCR; in TCRdb, only in-frame clones are kept and a portion is missing. The table records 35,000 to 45,000 clones, roughly nine tenths of them present only once. The specimen comprised CD4+ T cells from peripheral blood mononuclear cells, sampled after pregnancy. The receptor was derived from a female donor with multiple sclerosis, enrolled in a pregnancy study. The rearrangement links TRBV29-1 to TRBJ1-2, with a weak D call TRBD1 (6 bases). As DNA, the CDR3 is TGCAGCGTGGGGGACACCCGTCAGCTGGGTGGCTACACCTTC. Translating gives CSVGDTRQLGGYTF.